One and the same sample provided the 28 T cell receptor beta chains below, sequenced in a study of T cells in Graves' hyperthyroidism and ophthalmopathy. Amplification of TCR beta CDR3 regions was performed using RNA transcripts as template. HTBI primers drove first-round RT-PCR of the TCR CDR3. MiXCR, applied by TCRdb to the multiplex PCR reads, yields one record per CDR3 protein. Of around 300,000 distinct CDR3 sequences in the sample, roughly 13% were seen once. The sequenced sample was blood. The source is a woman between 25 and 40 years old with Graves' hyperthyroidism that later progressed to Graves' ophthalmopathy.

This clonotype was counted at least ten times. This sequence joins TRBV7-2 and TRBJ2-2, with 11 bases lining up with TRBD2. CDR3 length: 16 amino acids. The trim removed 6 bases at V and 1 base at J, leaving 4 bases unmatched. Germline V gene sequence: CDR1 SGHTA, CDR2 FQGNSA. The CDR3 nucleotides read TGTGCCAGCAGTCTAGCGGGAGGCGGGAACACCGGGGAGCTGTTTTTT. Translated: CASSLAGGGNTGELFF.

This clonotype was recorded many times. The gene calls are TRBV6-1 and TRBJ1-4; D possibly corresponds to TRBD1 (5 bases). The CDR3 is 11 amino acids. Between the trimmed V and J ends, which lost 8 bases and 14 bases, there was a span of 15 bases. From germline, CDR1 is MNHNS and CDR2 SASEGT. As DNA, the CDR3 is TGTGCCAGCTCCTCCGGGGGACTTCTGTTTTTT. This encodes CASSSGGLLFF.

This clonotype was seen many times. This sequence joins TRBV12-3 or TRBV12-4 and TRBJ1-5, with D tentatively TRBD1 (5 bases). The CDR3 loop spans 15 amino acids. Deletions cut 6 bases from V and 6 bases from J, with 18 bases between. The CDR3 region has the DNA TGTGCCAGCAGCCCTGGGGGGGGATCGAGTCAGCCCCAGCATTTT. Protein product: CASSPGGGSSQPQHF.

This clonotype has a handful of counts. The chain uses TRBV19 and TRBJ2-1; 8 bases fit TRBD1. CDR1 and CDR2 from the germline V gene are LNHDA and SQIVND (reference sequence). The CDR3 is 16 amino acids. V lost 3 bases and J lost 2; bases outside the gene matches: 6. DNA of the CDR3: TGTGCCAGTAGTATCCGACAGGGGATTACCTACAATGAGCAGTTCTTC. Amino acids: CASSIRQGITYNEQFF.

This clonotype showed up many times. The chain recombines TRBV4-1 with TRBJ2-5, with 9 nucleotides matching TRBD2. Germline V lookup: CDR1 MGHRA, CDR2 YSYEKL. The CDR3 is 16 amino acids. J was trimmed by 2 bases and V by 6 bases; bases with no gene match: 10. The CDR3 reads CASSPSTRGGQETQYF. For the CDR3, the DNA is TGCGCCAGCAGTCCCAGTACGCGGGGGGGACAAGAGACCCAGTACTTC.

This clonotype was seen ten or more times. CDR3 bases: TGTGCCAGCTGGGGACTAGCGGCGGCTTCCAATGAGCAGTTCTTC. Its protein is CASWGLAAASNEQFF. The chain has TRBV2 and TRBJ2-1, with 11 nucleotides matching TRBD2. Per the germline V gene, CDR1 is SNHLY and CDR2 is FYNNEI. CDR3 size: 15 residues. V shed 8 bases, J shed 6 bases, and the junction held 9 bases outside the gene matches. Full variable domain (missing parts from reference TRBV2 and TRBJ2-1): EPEVTQTPSHQVTQMGQEVILRCVPISNHLYFYWYRQILGQKVEFLVSFYNNEISEKSEIFDDQFSVERPDGSNFTLKIRSTKLEDSAMYFCASWGLAAASNEQFFGPGTRLTVL.

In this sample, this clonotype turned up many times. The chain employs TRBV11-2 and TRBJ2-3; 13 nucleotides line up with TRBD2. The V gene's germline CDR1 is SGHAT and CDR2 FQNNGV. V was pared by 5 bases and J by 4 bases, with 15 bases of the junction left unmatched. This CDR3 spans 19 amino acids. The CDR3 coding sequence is TGTGCCAGCAGCCAACGCTCGCGGACTAGCGGGAGAGGTCCAGATACGCAGTATTTT. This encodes CASSQRSRTSGRGPDTQYF.

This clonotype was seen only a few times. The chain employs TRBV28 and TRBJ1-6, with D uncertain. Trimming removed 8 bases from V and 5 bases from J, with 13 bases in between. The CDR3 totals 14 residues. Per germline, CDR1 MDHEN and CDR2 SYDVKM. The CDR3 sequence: CASRETENNSPLHF. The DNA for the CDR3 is TGTGCCAGCCGCGAGACGGAGAATAATTCACCCCTCCACTTT. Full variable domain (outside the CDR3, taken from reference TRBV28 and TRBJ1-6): DVKVTQSSRYLVKRTGEKVFLECVQDMDHENMFWYRQDPGLGLRLIYFSYDVKMKEKGDIPEGYSVSREKKERFSLILESASTNQTSMYLCASRETENNSPLHFGNGTRLTVT.

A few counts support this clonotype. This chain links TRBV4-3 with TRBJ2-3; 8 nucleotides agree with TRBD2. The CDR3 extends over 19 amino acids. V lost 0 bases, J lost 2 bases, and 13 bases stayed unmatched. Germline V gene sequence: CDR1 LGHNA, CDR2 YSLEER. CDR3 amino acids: CASSQDQVGAGGSTDTQYF. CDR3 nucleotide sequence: TGCGCCAGCAGCCAAGATCAAGTGGGGGCGGGAGGTTCCACAGATACGCAGTATTTT.

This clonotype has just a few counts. In DNA, the CDR3 is TGTGCCACCAGTGGAGAGACCGGGACAGTCAATCAGCCCCAGCATTTT. Amino acids: CATSGETGTVNQPQHF. The rearrangement joins TRBV24-1 to TRBJ1-5; 7 nucleotides match TRBD1. The V gene's germline CDR1 is KGHDR and CDR2 SFDVKD. The CDR3 loop spans 16 amino acids. Trimming removed 5 bases from V and 3 bases from J; junction bases left unmatched: 9.

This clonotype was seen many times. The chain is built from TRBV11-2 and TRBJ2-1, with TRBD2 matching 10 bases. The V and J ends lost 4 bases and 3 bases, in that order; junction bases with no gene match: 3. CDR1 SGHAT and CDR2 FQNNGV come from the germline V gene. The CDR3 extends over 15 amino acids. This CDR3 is CASSSRLAGYNEQFF. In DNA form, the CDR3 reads TGTGCCAGCAGCTCTCGACTAGCGGGCTACAATGAGCAGTTCTTC.

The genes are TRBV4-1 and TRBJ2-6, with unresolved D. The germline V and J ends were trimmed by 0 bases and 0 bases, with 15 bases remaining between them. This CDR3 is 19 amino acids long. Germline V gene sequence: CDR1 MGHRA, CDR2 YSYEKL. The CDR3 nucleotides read TGCGCCAGCAGCCAAGAAGGGTCAGCCTGGGTCTCTGGGGCCAACGTCCTGACTTTC. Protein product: CASSQEGSAWVSGANVLTF.

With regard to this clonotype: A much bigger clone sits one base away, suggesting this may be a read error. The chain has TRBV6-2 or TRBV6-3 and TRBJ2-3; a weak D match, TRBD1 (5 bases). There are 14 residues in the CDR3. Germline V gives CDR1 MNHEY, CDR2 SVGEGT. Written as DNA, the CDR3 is TGTGCCAGCAGTTACTCGGACCACACAGGTACGCAGTATTTT. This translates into CASSYSDHTGTQYF.

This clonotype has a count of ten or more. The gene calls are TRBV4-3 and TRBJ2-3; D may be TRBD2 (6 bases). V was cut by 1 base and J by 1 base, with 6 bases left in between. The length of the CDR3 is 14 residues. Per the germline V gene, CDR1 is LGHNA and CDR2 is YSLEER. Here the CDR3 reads CASSQGGGTDTQYF. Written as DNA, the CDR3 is TGCGCCAGCAGCCAAGGGGGGGGCACAGATACGCAGTATTTT.

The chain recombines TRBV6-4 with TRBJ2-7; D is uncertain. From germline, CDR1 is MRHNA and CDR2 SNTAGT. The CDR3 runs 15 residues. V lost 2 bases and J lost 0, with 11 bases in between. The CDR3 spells CASSDRNKHSYEQYF. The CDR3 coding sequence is TGTGCCAGCAGTGACCGCAATAAACACTCCTACGAGCAGTACTTC.

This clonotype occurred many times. The CDR3, as DNA: TGTGCCAGCAGTCCAGACAGGGCGGGGGAGCAGTACTTC. The encoded protein is CASSPDRAGEQYF. The chain links TRBV27 to TRBJ2-7, with D tentatively TRBD1 (7 bases). Germline CDR1 reads MNHEY; CDR2 reads SMNVEV (reference sequence). This CDR3 has 13 residues. Trimming removed 5 bases at V and 7 bases at J, with 15 bases between.

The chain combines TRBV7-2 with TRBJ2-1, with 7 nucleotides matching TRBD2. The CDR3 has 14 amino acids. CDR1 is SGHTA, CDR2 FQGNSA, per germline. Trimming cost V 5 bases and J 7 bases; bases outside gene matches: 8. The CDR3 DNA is TGTGCCAGCAGCGCGATGGGGGGGGTGAATGAGCAGTTCTTC. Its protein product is CASSAMGGVNEQFF.

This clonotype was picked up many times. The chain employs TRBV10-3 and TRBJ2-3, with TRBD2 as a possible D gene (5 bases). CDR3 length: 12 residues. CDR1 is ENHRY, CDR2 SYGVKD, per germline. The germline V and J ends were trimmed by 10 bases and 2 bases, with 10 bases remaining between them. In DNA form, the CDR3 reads TGTGCCACCGGACTTGCCACAGATACGCAGTATTTT. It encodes CATGLATDTQYF.

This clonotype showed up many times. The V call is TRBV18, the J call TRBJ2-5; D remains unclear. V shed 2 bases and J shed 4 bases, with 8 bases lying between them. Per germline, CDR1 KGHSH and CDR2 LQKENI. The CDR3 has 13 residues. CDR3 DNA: TGTGCCAGCTCACCATTCGCCGGAGAGACCCAGTACTTC. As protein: CASSPFAGETQYF.

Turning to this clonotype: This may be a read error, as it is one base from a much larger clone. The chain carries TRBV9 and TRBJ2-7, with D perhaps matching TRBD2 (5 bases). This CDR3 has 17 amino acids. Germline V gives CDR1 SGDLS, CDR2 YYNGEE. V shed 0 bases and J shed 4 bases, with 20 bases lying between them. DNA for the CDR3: TGTGCCAGCAGCGTAGGGACTCGCGAGGAGACCGTGTACGAGCAGTACTTC. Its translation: CASSVGTREETVYEQYF.

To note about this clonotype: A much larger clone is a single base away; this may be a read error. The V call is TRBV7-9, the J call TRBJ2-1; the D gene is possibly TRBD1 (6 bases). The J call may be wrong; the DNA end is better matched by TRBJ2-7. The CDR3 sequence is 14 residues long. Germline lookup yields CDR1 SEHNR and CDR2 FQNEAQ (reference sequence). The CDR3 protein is CASSDGTLYNEQYF. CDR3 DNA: TGTGCCAGCAGCGACGGGACACTCTACAATGAGCAGTACTTC.

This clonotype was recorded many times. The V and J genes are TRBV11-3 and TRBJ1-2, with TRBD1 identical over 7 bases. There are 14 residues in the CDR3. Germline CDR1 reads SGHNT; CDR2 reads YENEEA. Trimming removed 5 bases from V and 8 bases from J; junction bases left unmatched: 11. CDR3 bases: TGTGCCAGCAGCACCGACAGGGTCGGTTGGGGCTACACCTTC. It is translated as CASSTDRVGWGYTF. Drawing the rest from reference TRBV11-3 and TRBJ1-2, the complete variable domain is EAGVVQSPRYKIIEKKQPVAFWCNPISGHNTLYWYLQNLGQGPELLIRYENEEAVDDSQLPKDRFSAERLKGVDSTLKIQPAELGDSAVYLCASSTDRVGWGYTFGSGTRLTVV.

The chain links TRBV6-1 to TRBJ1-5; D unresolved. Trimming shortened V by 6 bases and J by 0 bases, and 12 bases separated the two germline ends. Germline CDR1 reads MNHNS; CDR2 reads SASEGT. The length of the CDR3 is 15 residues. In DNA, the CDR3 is TGTGCCAGCAGCCCGGGCCATAATAGCAATCAGCCCCAGCATTTT. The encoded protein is CASSPGHNSNQPQHF.

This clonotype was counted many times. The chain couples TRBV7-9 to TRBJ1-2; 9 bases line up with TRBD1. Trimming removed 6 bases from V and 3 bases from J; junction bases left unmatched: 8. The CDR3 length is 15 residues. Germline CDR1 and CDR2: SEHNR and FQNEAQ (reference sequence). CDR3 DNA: TGTGCCAGCAGGTTCCCGGGACAGGGTGACTATGGCTACACCTTC. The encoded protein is CASRFPGQGDYGYTF.

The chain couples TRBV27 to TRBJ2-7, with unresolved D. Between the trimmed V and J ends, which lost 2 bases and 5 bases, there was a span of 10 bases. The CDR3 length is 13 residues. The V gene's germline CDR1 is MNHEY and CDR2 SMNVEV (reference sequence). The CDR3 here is CASSLKRDHEQYF. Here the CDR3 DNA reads TGTGCCAGCAGTTTAAAAAGGGATCACGAGCAGTACTTC.

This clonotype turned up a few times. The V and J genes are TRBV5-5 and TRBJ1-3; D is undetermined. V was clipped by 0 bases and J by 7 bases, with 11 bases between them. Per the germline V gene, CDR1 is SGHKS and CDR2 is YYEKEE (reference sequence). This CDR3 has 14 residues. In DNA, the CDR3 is TGTGCCAGCAGCTTGGCGGGGATCGGTAACACCATATATTTT. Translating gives CASSLAGIGNTIYF.

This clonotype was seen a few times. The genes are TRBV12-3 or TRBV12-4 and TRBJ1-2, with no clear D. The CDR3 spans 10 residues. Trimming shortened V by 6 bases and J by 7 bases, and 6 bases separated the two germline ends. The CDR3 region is CASSSPGYTF. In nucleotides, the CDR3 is TGTGCCAGCAGCTCGCCTGGCTACACCTTC.

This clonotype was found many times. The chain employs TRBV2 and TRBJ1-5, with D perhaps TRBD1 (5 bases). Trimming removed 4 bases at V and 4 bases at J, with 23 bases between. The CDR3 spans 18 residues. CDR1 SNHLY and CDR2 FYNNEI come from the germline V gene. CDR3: CASSVDGHSVGYNQPQHF. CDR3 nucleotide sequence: TGTGCCAGCAGTGTTGACGGACACTCCGTCGGTTATAATCAGCCCCAGCATTTT.